Following are 27 T cell receptor beta chains from one sample sequenced in a study of Ad26.COV2.S vaccination and SARS-CoV-2 variants. Treatment here: 15 to 20 received Ad26.COV2.S at low or high dose, single or two shots; about five received placebo; per-sample allocation not given. Sample collection was performed on day 63 after the first vaccine or placebo injection. Clones were sequenced by immunoSEQ multiplex PCR, and TCRdb holds only the in-frame ones, with some missing. This sample has roughly 330,000 clones, with roughly 90% found just once. The material was peripheral blood, obtained in a trial of Ad26.COV2.S vaccine versus placebo. Receptors were obtained from a person aged 18-60 years who received the Ad26.COV2.S COVID-19 vaccine or a placebo.

V is TRBV14 and J is TRBJ2-1, with 7 bases identical to TRBD1. This CDR3 contains 12 residues. CDR1 and CDR2 from the germline V gene are SGHDN and FVKESK. V dropped 1 base and J dropped 10; count of bases not matched to a gene: 1. CDR3 region: CASSQVQGEQFF. In DNA, the CDR3 is TGTGCCAGCAGCCAAGTACAGGGGGAGCAGTTCTTC.

V usage is TRBV6-2 or TRBV6-3 and J usage is TRBJ2-5; 7 bases line up with TRBD2. V shed 6 bases, J shed 5 bases, and the junction held 6 bases outside the gene matches. Germline loops: CDR1 MNHEY, CDR2 SVGEGT. The CDR3 loop spans 13 amino acids. CDR3 loop: CASSRDYGETQYF. CDR3 in DNA: TGTGCCAGCAGCCGGGACTACGGGGAGACCCAGTACTTC.

The rearrangement uses TRBV4-1 and TRBJ1-4; weak D call: TRBD1 (5 bases). V lost 4 bases and J lost 3, with 18 bases in between. The CDR3 has 17 residues. CDR1 MGHRA and CDR2 YSYEKL come from the germline V gene. The CDR3 DNA follows: TGCGCCAGCAGCCGCGATCAGGGACGGACTTCTAATGAAAAACTGTTTTTT. Protein sequence: CASSRDQGRTSNEKLFF.

The chain couples TRBV4-3 to TRBJ2-3; the match to TRBD2 covers 7 bases. Trimming took 1 base from V and 4 from J; bases not matched to a gene: 5. The V gene's germline CDR1 is LGHNA and CDR2 YSLEER. This CDR3 region has 15 residues. The CDR3 sequence: CASSQVIAGADTQYF. The CDR3 region has the DNA TGCGCCAGCAGCCAAGTAATCGCGGGAGCAGATACGCAGTATTTT.

This clone was found once. The V gene is TRBV2, the J gene TRBJ1-5, with D possibly TRBD1 on 6 matching bases. V lost 8 bases to trimming and J lost 5 bases, with 19 bases between them. The CDR3 runs 15 residues. Germline values: CDR1 SNHLY, CDR2 FYNNEI. Here the CDR3 DNA reads TGTGCCAGCGGGAGGGGGACTGCCCTTTATCAGCCCCAGCATTTT. Translated, it gives CASGRGTALYQPQHF.

The chain has TRBV7-9 and TRBJ2-5; maybe TRBD2 (5 bases). This CDR3 comprises 14 residues. In germline, CDR1 is SEHNR, CDR2 FQNEAQ (reference sequence). Trimming removed 0 bases at V and 5 bases at J, with 10 bases between. Here the CDR3 DNA reads TGTGCCAGCAGCTTAGCGGGAGTTCGTGAGACCCAGTACTTC. Amino acids: CASSLAGVRETQYF.

This chain links TRBV19 with TRBJ1-1; 7 bases line up with TRBD1. The CDR3 loop spans 15 amino acids. The junction had 7 bases not matched to a gene; V was cut back by 3 bases and J by 3 bases. Germline V gene lookup returns CDR1 LNHDA and CDR2 SQIVND (reference sequence). CDR3 protein: CASSIWSTGDTEAFF. The CDR3, as DNA: TGTGCCAGTAGTATCTGGTCCACAGGGGACACTGAAGCTTTCTTT.

The V call is TRBV27, the J call TRBJ1-1; TRBD1 matches at 9 bases. The CDR3 loop spans 17 amino acids. J gave up 11 bases and V 1 base, and 17 bases lay outside the gene matches. Germline-derived CDR1 and CDR2 are MNHEY and SMNVEV (reference sequence). CDR3 amino acids: CASSLFGPPGQGPAAFF. CDR3 DNA sequence: TGTGCCAGCAGTTTATTCGGCCCGCCGGGACAGGGACCGGCGGCTTTCTTT.

The table lists this clone with a count of one. The chain uses TRBV6-5 and TRBJ2-5, with D possibly matching TRBD2 (5 bases). This CDR3 comprises 15 residues. Trimming removed 2 bases at V and 9 bases at J, with 19 bases between. Per the germline V gene, CDR1 is MNHEY and CDR2 is SVGAGI. The CDR3 is CASSYPRGGGFAQYF. The CDR3 nucleotides read TGTGCCAGCAGTTACCCCCGGGGTGGAGGTTTCGCCCAGTACTTC.

CDR3: CASSFHWDRENGYTF. The CDR3 DNA follows: TGTGCCAGCAGCTTTCACTGGGACAGGGAGAATGGCTACACCTTC. The rearrangement links TRBV7-2 to TRBJ1-2; 9 bases line up with TRBD1. V shed 3 bases, J shed 6 bases, and the junction held 8 bases outside the gene matches. From germline, CDR1 is SGHTA and CDR2 FQGNSA. The CDR3 has 15 residues.

V gene TRBV12-3 or TRBV12-4 combines with J gene TRBJ2-1; 7 nucleotides agree with TRBD2. V was clipped by 4 bases and J by 9 bases; unmatched bases: 3. The CDR3 spans 12 residues. DNA for the CDR3: TGTGCCAGCAGTTCTGGGGGGGGTGAGCAGTTCTTC. Its translation: CASSSGGGEQFF.

This clone was picked up a small number of times. The rearrangement links TRBV30 to TRBJ1-6, with D maybe TRBD1 (5 bases). The germline V gene has CDR1 GTSNPN and CDR2 SVGIG (reference sequence). The V gene lost 5 bases and the J gene lost 9 bases, with 20 bases spanning the gap. The CDR3 contains 15 residues. CDR3: CAWALLGLKGSPLHF. DNA of the CDR3: TGTGCCTGGGCCCTTTTGGGGCTGAAAGGTTCACCCCTCCACTTT.

This clone was counted once. The chain employs TRBV4-1 and TRBJ2-3; unclear D gene. CDR1 is MGHRA and CDR2 is YSYEKL in the germline V gene. CDR3 size: 14 residues. Trimming removed 1 base from V and 1 base from J, with 6 bases in between. The chain's CDR3 is CASSQVEGTDTQYF. CDR3 nucleotides: TGCGCCAGCAGCCAAGTCGAGGGCACAGATACGCAGTATTTT.

The J gene is TRBJ2-2, the V gene TRBV15, with D tentatively TRBD1 or TRBD2 (6 bases each). V dropped 0 bases and J dropped 4 bases, with 30 bases sitting between them. Germline V gene sequence: CDR1 LNHNV, CDR2 YYDKDF (reference sequence). This CDR3 has 22 amino acids. The CDR3 protein is CATSRDRLRGATLPTLTGELFF. As DNA, the CDR3 is TGTGCCACCAGCAGAGATCGATTAAGGGGGGCAACTCTTCCCACTCTCACCGGGGAGCTGTTTTTT.

The chain links TRBV11-3 to TRBJ2-5, with 12 bases fitting TRBD2. Germline V gene data show CDR1 as SGHNT and CDR2 as YENEEA. This CDR3 region has 16 residues. The trim removed 5 bases at V and 7 bases at J, leaving 11 bases unmatched. CDR3 loop: CASSPRTSGAGATQYF. CDR3 nucleotides: TGTGCCAGCAGCCCACGGACTAGCGGGGCCGGGGCGACCCAGTACTTC.

The rearrangement joins TRBV18 to TRBJ1-2, with TRBD1 as a possible D gene (5 bases). Germline loops: CDR1 KGHSH, CDR2 LQKENI. CDR3 size: 13 residues. The ends were cut back, 1 base at V and 5 bases at J, with 8 bases in the middle. For the CDR3, the DNA is TGTGCCAGCTCACCACAAGGGGAGTATGGCTACACCTTC. This gives the protein CASSPQGEYGYTF.

This clone was seen once. The chain links TRBV4-3 to TRBJ2-2; 8 bases align to TRBD2. This CDR3 region has 18 residues. In germline, CDR1 is LGHNA, CDR2 YSLEER. J gave up 5 bases and V 1 base, and 12 bases lay outside the gene matches. The CDR3 nucleotides are TGCGCCAGCAGCCAAGGTAGCGGGGCCCTTCTCGGAACCGGGGAGCTGTTTTTT. Its protein product is CASSQGSGALLGTGELFF.

This chain uses TRBV9 with TRBJ2-2; possibly TRBD2 for D (6 bases). The CDR3 totals 16 residues. Per the germline V gene, CDR1 is SGDLS and CDR2 is YYNGEE. V dropped 0 bases and J dropped 0 bases, with 9 bases sitting between them. DNA of the CDR3: TGTGCCAGCAGCGTAGTGGGACTTCCGAACACCGGGGAGCTGTTTTTT. Its protein is CASSVVGLPNTGELFF.

This clone turned up a few times. Here the CDR3 reads CASSQVQTGELFF. The CDR3 coding sequence is TGCGCCAGCAGCCAAGTTCAGACCGGGGAGCTGTTTTTT. The rearrangement uses TRBV4-1 and TRBJ2-2; D unresolved. Trimming took off 1 base at V and 5 bases at J, with 5 bases between the two ends. CDR1 is MGHRA, CDR2 YSYEKL, per germline. The CDR3 is made up of 13 amino acids.

The rearrangement uses TRBV10-3 and TRBJ1-1; 9 bases are shared with TRBD1. Germline CDR1 and CDR2: ENHRY and SYGVKD. The CDR3 has 14 residues. V dropped 4 bases and J dropped 7; count of bases not matched to a gene: 7. The CDR3 region is CAISVAGQGIEAFF. DNA of the CDR3: TGTGCCATCAGTGTGGCCGGACAGGGGATTGAAGCTTTCTTT.

The CDR3 bases are TGTGCCAGCAGCAGACAGGGCCCGTACAATGAGCAGTTCTTC. Translating gives CASSRQGPYNEQFF. The chain is built from TRBV28 and TRBJ2-1; 7 nucleotides align to TRBD1. Trimming cost V 6 bases and J 4 bases; bases outside gene matches: 6. CDR3 length equals 14 residues. In germline, CDR1 is MDHEN, CDR2 SYDVKM.

The chain combines TRBV2 with TRBJ1-2; 10 positions agree with TRBD1. The V segment lost 1 base and the J segment 4 bases; nucleotides outside the gene matches: 3. The CDR3 covers 15 residues. Germline V CDR1 and CDR2: SNHLY, FYNNEI. The CDR3 protein is CASSEGQGAIYGYTF. CDR3 bases: TGTGCCAGCAGTGAAGGACAGGGGGCTATCTATGGCTACACCTTC. The full variable domain, rest sourced from reference TRBV2 and TRBJ1-2, is EPEVTQTPSHQVTQMGQEVILRCVPISNHLYFYWYRQILGQKVEFLVSFYNNEISEKSEIFDDQFSVERPDGSNFTLKIRSTKLEDSAMYFCASSEGQGAIYGYTFGSGTRLTVV.

The chain has TRBV25-1 and TRBJ2-7; D perhaps matches TRBD1 (6 bases). Trimming took 6 bases from V and 4 from J, leaving 22 bases between them. Germline V CDR1 and CDR2: MGHDK, SYGVNS. The CDR3 is 16 amino acids. CDR3 loop: CASSALGTKPQYEQYF. The CDR3 DNA reads TGTGCCAGCAGCGCCCTAGGGACAAAGCCTCAATACGAGCAGTACTTC.

The chain links TRBV3-1 (or the pseudogene TRBV3-2) to TRBJ1-1; D uncertain. The CDR3 runs 14 residues. CDR1 is LGHDT, CDR2 YNNKEL, per germline (reference sequence). The germline V and J ends were trimmed by 3 bases and 2 bases, with 10 bases remaining between them. The DNA of the CDR3 is TGTGCCAGCAGCCAGGGCAGACAAAACACTGAAGCTTTCTTT. Its translation is CASSQGRQNTEAFF.

V gene TRBV5-1 combines with J gene TRBJ1-1; no definite D call. The ends were cut back, 2 bases at V and 1 base at J, with 6 bases in the middle. Germline CDR1 reads SGHRS; CDR2 reads YFSETQ. The CDR3 spans 13 residues. CDR3: CASSFTGNTEAFF. In DNA, the CDR3 is TGCGCCAGCAGCTTCACGGGGAACACTGAAGCTTTCTTT.

V is TRBV15 and J is TRBJ2-3, with TRBD1 as a possible D gene (6 bases). Trimming removed 1 base from V and 1 base from J, with 9 bases in between. Looked up from germline, CDR1 is LNHNV and CDR2 is YYDKDF (reference sequence). The CDR3 totals 15 residues. CDR3 loop: CATSRVYRGTDTQYF. The CDR3, as DNA: TGTGCCACCAGCAGAGTTTACAGGGGCACAGATACGCAGTATTTT.

The V and J genes are TRBV5-4 and TRBJ2-7; 11 bases are a match to TRBD2. Germline assignment: CDR1 SGHNT and CDR2 YYREEE (reference sequence). CDR3 length equals 13 residues. V lost 4 bases, J lost 10 bases, and 7 bases stayed unmatched. The CDR3 region is CASSAGLAERQYV. CDR3 in DNA: TGTGCCAGCAGCGCGGGACTAGCGGAGAGACAGTACGTC.